The count of the clone carrying this TCR beta chain is one. What it binds is not known. This sample was taken from a study of cytomegalovirus exposure and HLA in healthy donors. For the study at large: HLA-typed donors contributed approximately 86 million unique TCRs, which were held in an early data release.

V lost 5 bases, J lost 10 bases, and 13 bases lay in between. This CDR3 comprises 12 residues. Germline values: CDR1 SGHRS, CDR2 YFSETQ. Study-level results: In vitro confirmation showed a few CMV-associated chains to be CMV antigen specific. Later analysis showed most CMV-associated TCR beta chains appearing HLA-restricted.

The PCR contained 60 Vbeta and 13 Jbeta primers. Authors' analysis steps: Approximately 12 million of 70 million to 80 million unique TCR beta chains were shared, per a later count. Assay used: immunoSEQ multiplex PCR; TCRdb lists only in-frame clones, some missing. The DNA was the basis for D and trimming; V, J and clone size are from that table. The sample contains 150,000 to 200,000 clones, 60% to 80% of which appear only once. This sequence joins TRBV5-1 and TRBJ2-1; D might be TRBD1 (5 bases). This receptor was taken from a woman aged 40 to 50 in good health and CMV-seronegative. The specimen sequenced was PBMCs. This CDR3 reads CASSTQGYEQFF. CDR3 DNA: TGCGCCAGCAGTACTCAGGGATACGAGCAGTTCTTC.